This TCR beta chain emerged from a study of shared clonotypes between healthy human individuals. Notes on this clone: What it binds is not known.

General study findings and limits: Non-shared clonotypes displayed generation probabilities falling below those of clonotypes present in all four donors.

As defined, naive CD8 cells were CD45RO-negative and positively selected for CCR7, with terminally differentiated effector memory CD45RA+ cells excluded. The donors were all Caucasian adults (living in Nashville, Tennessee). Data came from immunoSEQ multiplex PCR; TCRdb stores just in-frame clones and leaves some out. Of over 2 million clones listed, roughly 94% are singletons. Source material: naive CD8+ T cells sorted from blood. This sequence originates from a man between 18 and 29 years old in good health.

The CDR3 loop is CASSQVFPRLSTDTQYF. The CDR3, as DNA: TGCGCCAGCAGCCAAGTGTTTCCGCGACTCAGCACAGATACGCAGTATTTT. The chain combines TRBV4-1 with TRBJ2-3; D uncertain. Germline V CDR1 and CDR2: MGHRA, YSYEKL. Trimming took 1 base from V and 0 from J, leaving 14 bases between them. The CDR3 loop spans 17 amino acids.